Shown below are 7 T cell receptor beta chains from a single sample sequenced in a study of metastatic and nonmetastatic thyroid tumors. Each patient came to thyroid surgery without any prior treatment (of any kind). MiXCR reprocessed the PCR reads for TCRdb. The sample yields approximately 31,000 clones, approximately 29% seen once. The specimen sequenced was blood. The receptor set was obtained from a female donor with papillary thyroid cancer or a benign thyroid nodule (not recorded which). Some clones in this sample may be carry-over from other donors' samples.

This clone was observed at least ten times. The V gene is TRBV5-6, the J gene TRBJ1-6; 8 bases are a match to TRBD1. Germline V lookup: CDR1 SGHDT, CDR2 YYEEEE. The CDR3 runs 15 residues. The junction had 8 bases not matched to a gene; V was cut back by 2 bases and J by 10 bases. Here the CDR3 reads CASSFRDRPTSPLHF. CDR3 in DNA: TGTGCCAGCAGCTTCCGGGACAGGCCGACATCACCCCTCCACTTT.

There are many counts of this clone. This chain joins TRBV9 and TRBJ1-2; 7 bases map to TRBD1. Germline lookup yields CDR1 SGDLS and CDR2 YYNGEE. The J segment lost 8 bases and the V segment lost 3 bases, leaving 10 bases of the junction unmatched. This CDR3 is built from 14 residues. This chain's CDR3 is CASSAGTVSRGYTF. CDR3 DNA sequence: TGTGCCAGCAGCGCCGGGACAGTATCCCGCGGCTACACCTTC. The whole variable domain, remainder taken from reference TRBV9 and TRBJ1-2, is DSGVTQTPKHLITATGQRVTLRCSPRSGDLSVYWYQQSLDQGLQFLIQYYNGEERAKGNILERFSAQQFPDLHSELNLSSLELGDSALYFCASSAGTVSRGYTFGSGTRLTVV.

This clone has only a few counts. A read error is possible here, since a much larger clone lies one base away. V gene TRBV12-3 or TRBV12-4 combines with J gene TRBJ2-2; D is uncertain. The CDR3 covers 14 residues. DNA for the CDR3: TGTGCCACCGCATACGTCTCGAACACTGGGGAGCTGTTTTTT. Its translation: CATAYVSNTGELFF.

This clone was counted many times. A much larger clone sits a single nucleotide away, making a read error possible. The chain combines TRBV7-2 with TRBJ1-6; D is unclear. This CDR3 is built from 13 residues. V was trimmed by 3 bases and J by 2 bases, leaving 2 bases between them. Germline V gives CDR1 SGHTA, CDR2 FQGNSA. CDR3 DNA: TGTGCCAGCAGCTTCCCCTATAATTCACCCCTCCACTTT. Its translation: CASSFPYNSPLHF.

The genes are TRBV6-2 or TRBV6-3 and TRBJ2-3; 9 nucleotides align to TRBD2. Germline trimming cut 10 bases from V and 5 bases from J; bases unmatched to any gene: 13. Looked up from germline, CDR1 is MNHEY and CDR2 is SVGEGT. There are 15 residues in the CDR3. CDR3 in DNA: TGTGCCACCAGATCAAGCGGGGGGTCCATAGATACGCAGTATTTT. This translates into CATRSSGGSIDTQYF.

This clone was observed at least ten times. The CDR3 DNA reads TGTGCCACCAGTGTCGCGGGGGAGGAGACCCAGTACTTC. Its translation is CATSVAGEETQYF. The genes are TRBV24-1 and TRBJ2-5, with 7 bases fitting TRBD2. Unmatched junction bases numbered 4, after V lost 5 bases and J lost 5 bases. Germline CDR1 KGHDR, CDR2 SFDVKD. CDR3 length: 13 residues.

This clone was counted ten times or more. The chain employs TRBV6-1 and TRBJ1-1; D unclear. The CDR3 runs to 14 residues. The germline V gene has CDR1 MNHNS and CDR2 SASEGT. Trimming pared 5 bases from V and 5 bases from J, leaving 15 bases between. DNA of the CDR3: TGTGCCAGCAGTTATTCCAGGCCTGGAACTGAAGCTTTCTTT. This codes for CASSYSRPGTEAFF.